Here is one T cell receptor beta chain with its context. The sample is drawn from a study of blood T cell repertoires in COVID-19. As originally analysed: Amplified reference gene primers provided the basis for estimating nucleated cell counts. This table comes from immunoSEQ multiplex PCR, and its TCRdb copy is limited to in-frame clones, with some not included. D and trimming come from the DNA, and the V and J calls and clone size come from that table. This sample carries fewer than 200,000 clones, about 83% of them seen once, and the ten largest clones take 3.6%. The V end lost 5 bases, the J end lost 6 bases, and 16 bases lay between the germline ends. Looked up from germline, CDR1 is MDHEN and CDR2 is SYDVKM. The CDR3 has 15 amino acids. Participants came from about 23 US areas, aged about 18 to 90 years. Participants' reported clinical history set cohort assignment.

The clonotype comes from a woman in her forties or fifties in a cohort exposed to, infected with or recovered from COVID-19 (not recorded which). The J gene is TRBJ2-2, the V gene TRBV28; D gene uncertain. Source material: PBMCs or T cells enriched from blood (not recorded which). The CDR3 nucleotides read TGTGCCAGCAGTCTTCGGTCTTTTCGGGCCGGGGAGCTGTTTTTT. Translated, it gives CASSLRSFRAGELFF.